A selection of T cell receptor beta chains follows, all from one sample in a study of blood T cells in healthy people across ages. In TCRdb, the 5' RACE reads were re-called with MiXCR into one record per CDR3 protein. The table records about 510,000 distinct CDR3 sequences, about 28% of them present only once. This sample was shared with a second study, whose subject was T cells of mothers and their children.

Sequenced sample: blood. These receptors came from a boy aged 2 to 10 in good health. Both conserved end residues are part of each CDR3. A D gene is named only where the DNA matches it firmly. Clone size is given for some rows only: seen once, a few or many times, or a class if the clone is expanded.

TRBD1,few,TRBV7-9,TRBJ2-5,TGTGCCAGCAGCTCGCAGGGGGCCTCGGAGACCCAGTACTTC,CASSSQGASETQYF
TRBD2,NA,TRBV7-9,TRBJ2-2,TGTGCCAGCACCAAGCGGGAGGGCCGGGCCGGGGAGCTGTTTTTT,CASTKREGRAGELFF
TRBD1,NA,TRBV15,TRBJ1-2,TGTGCCACCAGCAATAGGGACAGGGAGCGGGGTGGCTACACCTTC,CATSNRDRERGGYTF
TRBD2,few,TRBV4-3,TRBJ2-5,TGCGCCAGCAGTTCTAGCGGGGTCCAGGGGGCCCAGTACTTC,CASSSSGVQGAQYF
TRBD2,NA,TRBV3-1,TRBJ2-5,TGTGCCAGCAGCCAAGTAGGGGGAGCGGGAGAAGACCAAGAGGCCCAGTACTTC,CASSQVGGAGEDQEAQYF
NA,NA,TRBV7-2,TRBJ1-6,TGTGCCAGCAGCTTATACAGTTCACCCCTCCACTTT,CASSLYSSPLHF
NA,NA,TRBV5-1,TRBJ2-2,TGCGCCAGCAGCTTGGCCTTTGGCACCGGGGAGCTGTTTTTT,CASSLAFGTGELFF
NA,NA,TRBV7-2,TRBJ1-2,TGTGCCAGCAGCTTTACGTTCGGCGCGTCGTTAGATGGCTACACCTTC,CASSFTFGASLDGYTF
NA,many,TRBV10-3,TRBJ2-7,TGTGCCATCAGAACCTCCTACGAGCAGTACTTC,CAIRTSYEQYF
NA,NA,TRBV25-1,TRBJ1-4,TGTGCCAGCAGTGAGGGTGGGAACCCAACTAATGAAAAACTGTTTTTT,CASSEGGNPTNEKLFF
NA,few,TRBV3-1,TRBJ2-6,TGTGCCAGCAGCCAAGAATGGCAGTCTGGGGCCAACGTCCTGACTTTC,CASSQEWQSGANVLTF
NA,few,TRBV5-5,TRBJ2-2,TGTGCCAGCAGCGGCTACGTGACCGGGGAGCTGTTTTTT,CASSGYVTGELFF
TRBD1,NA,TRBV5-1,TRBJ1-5,TGCGCCAGCAGCCGGACAGGGGGGGATAGCAATCAGCCCCAGCATTTT,CASSRTGGDSNQPQHF
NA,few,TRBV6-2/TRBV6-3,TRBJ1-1,TGTGCCAGCAGTTACCGGGGGGCGCTTTCTGAAGCTTTCTTT,CASSYRGALSEAFF
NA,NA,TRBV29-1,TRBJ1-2,TGCAGCGTGTCCCCCATTTCGTATGGCTACACCTTC,CSVSPISYGYTF
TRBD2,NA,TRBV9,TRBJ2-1,TGTGCCAGCAGCTCAAGACTAGCGGGGGGCAACAATGAGCAGTTCTTC,CASSSRLAGGNNEQFF
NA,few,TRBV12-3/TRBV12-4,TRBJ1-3,TGTGCCAGCAGGCCTCAGGGTACCGGTGGAAACACCATATATTTT,CASRPQGTGGNTIYF